The 10 T cell receptor beta chains listed next were all sequenced from one sample in a study of CD8 T cells in ankylosing spondylitis. These receptors' targets are unknown. Study results and caveats: Ankylosing spondylitis blood seemed to carry a telltale TCR beta motif made of fewer than 10 highly homologous variants.

From the 5' RACE reads, TCRdb called clonotypes with MiXCR, one entry per CDR3 protein. Of hundreds of thousands of distinct CDR3 sequences in the sample, roughly a quarter were seen once. Sequenced input: blood, either unsorted or a sorted T cell fraction (not recorded which). Every receptor here comes from a male donor with ankylosing spondylitis.

The CDR3 sequence: CASSYTQKTGAEQFF. CDR3 coding DNA: TGTGCCAGCAGTTACACGCAAAAAACAGGGGCCGAGCAGTTCTTC. V usage is TRBV6-5 and J usage is TRBJ2-1; 7 nucleotides align to TRBD1. The CDR3 length is 15 residues. Germline V gene data show CDR1 as MNHEY and CDR2 as SVGAGI. V gave up 2 bases and J gave up 10 bases; unmatched junction bases: 11.

The V and J genes are TRBV12-3 or TRBV12-4 and TRBJ2-2, with D unresolved. Deletions cut 2 bases from V and 6 bases from J, with 7 bases between. The CDR3 is 13 residues long. CDR3 nucleotides: TGTGCCAGCAGTTTAATGGAAGCCGGGGAGCTGTTTTTT. This gives the protein CASSLMEAGELFF.

In this sample, this clonotype turned up a few times. V usage is TRBV20-1 and J usage is TRBJ2-1, with D perhaps matching TRBD2 (6 bases). Between the trimmed V and J ends, which lost 0 bases and 2 bases, there was a span of 8 bases. Germline V CDR1 and CDR2: DFQATT, SNEGSKA (reference sequence). The CDR3 consists of 14 residues. CDR3 DNA: TGCAGTGCTAGAGAAAGCGGGCCCTACAATGAGCAGTTCTTC. Its protein is CSARESGPYNEQFF.

The chain is built from TRBV5-1 and TRBJ2-1; 7 bases align to TRBD1. The germline CDR1 and CDR2 sequences are SGHRS and YFSETQ. This CDR3 region has 13 residues. Losses at the gene ends were 3 bases for V and 4 bases for J; bases not matched to a gene: 1. CDR3: CASSSQGYNEQFF. The CDR3 coding sequence is TGCGCCAGCAGCTCACAGGGGTACAATGAGCAGTTCTTC.

The rearrangement uses TRBV9 and TRBJ2-2; maybe TRBD1 (6 bases). This CDR3 contains 15 residues. Trimming pared 3 bases from V and 4 bases from J, leaving 13 bases between. Germline CDR1 is SGDLS and CDR2 is YYNGEE. Here the CDR3 reads CASSARTDFTGELFF. The CDR3, as DNA: TGTGCCAGCAGCGCCCGGACAGACTTCACCGGGGAGCTGTTTTTT.

The chain carries TRBV10-3 and TRBJ1-2; D unresolved. CDR1 is ENHRY and CDR2 is SYGVKD in the germline V gene. This CDR3 spans 12 amino acids. Deletions cut 2 bases from V and 3 bases from J, with 4 bases between. CDR3 bases: TGTGCCATCAGTGAGGGGGACTATGGCTACACCTTC. As protein: CAISEGDYGYTF.

The chain employs TRBV10-3 and TRBJ2-3, with no clear D. Trimming stripped 4 bases from V and 6 bases from J, with 11 bases between. The germline CDR1 and CDR2 sequences are ENHRY and SYGVKD. The CDR3 is made up of 13 amino acids. This CDR3 is CAISGDRGDTQYF. The CDR3 nucleotides read TGTGCCATCAGTGGGGATCGTGGGGATACGCAGTATTTT.

V gene TRBV4-1 combines with J gene TRBJ2-3; 10 nucleotides line up with TRBD2. The ends lost 3 bases at V and 0 bases at J; junction bases unmatched: 3. This CDR3 is 16 amino acids long. The germline V gene has CDR1 MGHRA and CDR2 YSYEKL. The CDR3 DNA sequence: TGCGCCAGCAGCCATGGACTAGCGGCTAGCACAGATACGCAGTATTTT. Translation: CASSHGLAASTDTQYF.

V usage is TRBV5-6 and J usage is TRBJ1-1; D gene unclear. The CDR3 has 15 residues. V lost 2 bases, J lost 5 bases, and 16 bases lay in between. Germline-derived CDR1 and CDR2 are SGHDT and YYEEEE. In nucleotides, the CDR3 is TGTGCCAGCAGCTTTCGGGTCTGGAGTGGGACTGAAGCTTTCTTT. Residues: CASSFRVWSGTEAFF. Drawing the rest from reference TRBV5-6 and TRBJ1-1, the complete variable domain is DAGVTQSPTHLIKTRGQQVTLRCSPKSGHDTVSWYQQALGQGPQFIFQYYEEEERQRGNFPDRFSGHQFPNYSSELNVNALLLGDSALYLCASSFRVWSGTEAFFGQGTRLTVV.

This clonotype was counted a few times. The gene calls are TRBV6-1 and TRBJ2-3, with D maybe TRBD2 (7 bases). Germline values: CDR1 MNHNS, CDR2 SASEGT. The CDR3 loop spans 14 amino acids. Trimming removed 6 bases at V and 2 bases at J, with 12 bases between. This CDR3 is CASRDSGNTDTQYF. The CDR3 bases are TGTGCCAGCAGGGACAGCGGGAACACAGATACGCAGTATTTT.